This T cell receptor (beta chain) was documented in a study of OX40 agonist ivuxolimab in advanced cancers. Whole-study findings and limits: More expanded clones were found, on average, in CD8+ than in CD4+ T cells. The study observed clonal expansion of CD4+ and CD8+ blood T cells by week 6 at 0.1 to 3.0 mg/kg. Expansion of clones was among the lowest in partial responders at 0.1-3.0 mg/kg.

The table came from immunoSEQ multiplex PCR; TCRdb's copy has only in-frame clones and leaves some out. The sample lists about 49,000 clones, roughly 94% occurring once. As regards this clone: The antigen is undetermined.

The CDR3 has 15 amino acids. Trimming cost V 5 bases and J 4 bases; bases outside gene matches: 7. Germline V gene lookup returns CDR1 SGHTA and CDR2 FQGTGA. Individuals having autoimmune disease history or systemic immunosuppression were not enrolled. This specimen consisted of CD4+ or CD8+ T cells sorted from blood, obtained in a trial of the OX40 agonist ivuxolimab. The V and J genes are TRBV7-3 and TRBJ2-1, with 8 bases aligning to TRBD1. The sequence derives from an adult with an advanced solid tumor such as melanoma, head and neck, liver or kidney cancer. DNA of the CDR3: TGTGCCAGCAGCCCCCAGGGGGCGCGGTACAATGAGCAGTTCTTC. This sequence encodes CASSPQGARYNEQFF.